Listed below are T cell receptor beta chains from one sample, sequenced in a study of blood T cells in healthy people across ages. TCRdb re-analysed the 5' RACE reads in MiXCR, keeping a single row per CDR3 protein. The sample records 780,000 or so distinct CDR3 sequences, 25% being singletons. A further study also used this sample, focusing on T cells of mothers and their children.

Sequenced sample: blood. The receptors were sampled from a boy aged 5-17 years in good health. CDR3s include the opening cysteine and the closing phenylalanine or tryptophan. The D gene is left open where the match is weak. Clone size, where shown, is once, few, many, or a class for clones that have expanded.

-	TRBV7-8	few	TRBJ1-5	CASSLTPLDMIQPQHF	TGTGCCAGCAGCTTAACCCCCCTGGACATGATCCAGCCCCAGCATTTT
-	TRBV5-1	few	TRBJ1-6	CASSLVSGAYNSPLHF	TGCGCCAGCAGCTTGGTTTCCGGAGCTTATAATTCACCCCTCCACTTT
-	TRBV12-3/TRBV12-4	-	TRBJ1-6	CASSPQDSYNSPLHF	TGTGCCAGCAGTCCGCAGGATTCTTATAATTCACCCCTCCACTTT
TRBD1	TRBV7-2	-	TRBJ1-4	CASSPTGGAVEKLFF	TGTGCCAGCAGTCCGACAGGGGGCGCCGTGGAAAAACTGTTTTTT
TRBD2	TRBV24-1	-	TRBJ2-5	CATSDLVGLAGYQETQYF	TGTGCCACCAGTGATTTGGTGGGACTAGCGGGGTACCAAGAGACCCAGTACTTC
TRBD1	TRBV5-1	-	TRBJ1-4	CASSSRQGGEKLFF	TGCGCCAGCAGCTCTAGACAGGGTGGGGAAAAACTGTTTTTT
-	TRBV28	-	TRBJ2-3	CASSLYSGAADTQYF	TGTGCCAGCAGTTTGTATTCGGGAGCGGCAGATACGCAGTATTTT
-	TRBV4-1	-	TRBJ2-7	CASSQGGGQMRSEQYF	TGCGCCAGCAGCCAAGGGGGGGGACAGATGAGGTCCGAGCAGTACTTC
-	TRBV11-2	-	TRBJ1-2	CASSLVGGEDGYTF	TGTGCCAGCAGCTTAGTGGGAGGGGAAGATGGCTACACCTTC
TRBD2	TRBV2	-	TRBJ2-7	CASSERGGNYEQYF	TGTGCCAGCAGTGAACGCGGGGGTAACTACGAGCAGTACTTC
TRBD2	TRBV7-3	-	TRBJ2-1	CASSLSGGPLDEQFF	TGTGCCAGCAGCTTATCGGGAGGGCCGCTCGATGAGCAGTTCTTC
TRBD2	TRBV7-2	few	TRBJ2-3	CASSPALAGLAGTDTQYF	TGTGCCAGCAGCCCAGCCCTAGCGGGGCTCGCGGGTACAGATACGCAGTATTTT
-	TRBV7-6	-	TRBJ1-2	CASSLGHLMMGGYTF	TGTGCCAGCAGCTTGGGACACCTAATGATGGGTGGCTACACCTTC
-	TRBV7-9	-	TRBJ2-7	CASSASGTYEQYF	TGTGCCAGCAGCGCTTCTGGGACCTACGAGCAGTACTTC
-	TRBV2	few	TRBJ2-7	CASSAGRYEQYF	TGTGCCAGCAGTGCGGGACGCTACGAGCAGTACTTC
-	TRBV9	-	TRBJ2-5	CASSVHPLGETQYF	TGTGCCAGCAGCGTCCACCCCCTCGGTGAGACCCAGTACTTC
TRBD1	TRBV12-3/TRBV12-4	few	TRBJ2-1	CASSPGRDRGRWEQFF	TGTGCCAGCAGTCCTGGGAGGGACAGGGGGCGATGGGAGCAGTTCTTC
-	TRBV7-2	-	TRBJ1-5	CASSFSLDQPQHF	TGTGCCAGCAGCTTTTCCCTCGATCAGCCCCAGCATTTT
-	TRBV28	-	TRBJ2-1	CASSSSGTSPLDEQFF	TGTGCCAGCAGCTCCTCCGGGACTTCCCCTTTGGATGAGCAGTTCTTC
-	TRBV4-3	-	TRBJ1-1	CASSREGGNTEAFF	TGCGCCAGCAGCCGAGAGGGGGGTAACACTGAAGCTTTCTTT
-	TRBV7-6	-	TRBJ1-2	CASSAQVNVGYTF	TGTGCCAGCAGCGCCCAAGTTAATGTTGGCTACACCTTC
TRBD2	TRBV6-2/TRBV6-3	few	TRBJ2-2	CASSYAGLTGELFF	TGTGCCAGCAGTTACGCGGGACTAACCGGGGAGCTGTTTTTT
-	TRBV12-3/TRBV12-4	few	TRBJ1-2	CASSDRFYGYTF	TGTGCCAGCTCCGACCGCTTCTATGGCTACACCTTC
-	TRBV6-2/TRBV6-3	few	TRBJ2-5	CASSRLGETQYF	TGTGCCAGCAGTCGACTCGGGGAGACCCAGTACTTC
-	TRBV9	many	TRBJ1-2	CASSSGANYGYTF	TGTGCCAGCAGCTCGGGAGCTAACTATGGCTACACCTTC